These 3 T cell receptor beta chains share one sample of origin, sequenced in a study of blood T cell repertoires in COVID-19. Sequencing used immunoSEQ multiplex PCR; TCRdb keeps in-frame clones, though not all of them. Here the sample spans 200,000 to 250,000 clones, more than 75% being singletons. Sequencing input: peripheral blood. The source is a man aged 45-65 years with acute or convalescent COVID-19.

The chain has TRBV10-1 and TRBJ2-7; D is uncertain. The CDR3 contains 14 residues. Germline lookup yields CDR1 WNHNN and CDR2 SYGVQD (reference sequence). Trimming cost V 0 bases and J 7 bases, with 13 bases left between them. The CDR3 nucleotides are TGCGCCAGCAGTGAGTCAGTCAGGCCGGTGGAGCAGTACTTC. It specifies CASSESVRPVEQYF.

This clone came up once. V gene TRBV7-8 combines with J gene TRBJ2-2; TRBD1 agrees at 7 bases. The J segment lost 6 bases and the V segment lost 5 bases, leaving 12 bases of the junction unmatched. Germline loops: CDR1 SGHVS, CDR2 FQNEAQ. This CDR3 is 16 amino acids long. CDR3 in DNA: TGTGCCAGCAGCCCTGACAGGGTTGGGGGTTCCGGGGAGCTGTTTTTT. Protein product: CASSPDRVGGSGELFF.

This clone was seen more than once but under ten times. The chain combines TRBV7-9 with TRBJ2-3; 8 bases fit TRBD2. The CDR3 totals 17 residues. J was trimmed by 0 bases and V by 5 bases; bases with no gene match: 10. Germline V gene sequence: CDR1 SEHNR, CDR2 FQNEAQ (reference sequence). The DNA of the CDR3 is TGTGCCAGCAGCCCTAGCGGGTGGCGGGGGAGCACAGATACGCAGTATTTT. The encoded protein is CASSPSGWRGSTDTQYF.